What follows are 27 T cell receptor beta chains derived from one specimen sequenced in a study of shared clonotypes between healthy human individuals. Profiling relied on immunoSEQ multiplex PCR, and the TCRdb table lists in-frame clones only, not all of them. The profile shows around 1.4 million clones, 97% to 99% of them singletons. What was sequenced was naive CD4+ T cells sorted from blood. Stated subset: CD45RA+ positively selected. The receptor source for this set is a man aged 30 to 45 in good health.

This chain uses TRBV18 with TRBJ2-3, with D hard to call. The V end was cut by 3 bases, the J end by 4 bases, with 8 bases between. The CDR3 is 13 amino acids. Germline CDR1 and CDR2: KGHSH and LQKENI. The DNA of the CDR3 is TGTGCCAGCTCACCGCCGGCGGCAGATACGCAGTATTTT. Protein product: CASSPPAADTQYF.

This clone came up once. The V call is TRBV14, the J call TRBJ1-1, with D uncertain. Germline V gene sequence: CDR1 SGHDN, CDR2 FVKESK. V was pared by 1 base and J by 0 bases, with 3 bases between. CDR3 length equals 13 residues. The CDR3 DNA reads TGTGCCAGCAGCCAAGCTTTGAACACTGAAGCTTTCTTT. Amino acids: CASSQALNTEAFF.

This clone was seen once. The gene calls are TRBV5-4 and TRBJ2-5; tentative D call: TRBD1 (6 bases). The CDR3 is 17 residues long. The V and J ends lost 1 base and 2 bases respectively, with 18 bases between them. Per the germline V gene, CDR1 is SGHNT and CDR2 is YYREEE (reference sequence). This CDR3 is CASSLHGKGVPQETQYF. DNA of the CDR3: TGTGCCAGCAGCTTGCACGGGAAGGGGGTACCGCAAGAGACCCAGTACTTC.

J is TRBJ2-7 and V is TRBV16; 7 bases agree with TRBD1. Germline V lookup: CDR1 KGHSY, CDR2 FQNENV. Germline trimming cut 4 bases from V and 3 bases from J; bases unmatched to any gene: 18. There are 18 residues in the CDR3. The CDR3 sequence: CASSPHTNRDSVHYEQYF. The CDR3 coding sequence is TGTGCCAGCAGCCCTCACACCAACCGGGACAGCGTACACTACGAGCAGTACTTC.

The rearrangement uses TRBV15 and TRBJ2-7; D gene ambiguous. Trimming shortened V by 3 bases and J by 0 bases, and 15 bases separated the two germline ends. Germline CDR1 LNHNV, CDR2 YYDKDF (reference sequence). The CDR3 loop spans 16 amino acids. CDR3 protein: CATSRVPLIASYEQYF. The CDR3 DNA reads TGTGCCACCAGCAGGGTACCCCTGATAGCCTCCTACGAGCAGTACTTC.

The chain has TRBV10-1 and TRBJ2-1; TRBD2 matches at 7 bases. CDR1 and CDR2 (germline): WNHNN, SYGVQD (reference sequence). The CDR3 is 16 amino acids. V dropped 6 bases and J dropped 7; count of bases not matched to a gene: 15. This chain's CDR3 is CASSPRRAGEKNEQFF. CDR3 DNA sequence: TGCGCCAGCAGCCCGAGGAGGGCGGGAGAAAAAAATGAGCAGTTCTTC.

The gene calls are TRBV30 and TRBJ1-1; possible D gene TRBD1, 5 bases. The CDR3 is 13 residues long. V lost 3 bases, J lost 6 bases, and 14 bases lay in between. The germline CDR1 and CDR2 sequences are GTSNPN and SVGIG (reference sequence). CDR3 in DNA: TGTGCCTGGAGCGCATCTCTCAGGGCTGAAGCTTTCTTT. As protein: CAWSASLRAEAFF. Together with reference TRBV30 and TRBJ1-1, the CDR3 gives the full variable domain: SQTIHQWPATLVQPVGSPLSLECTVEGTSNPNLYWYRQAAGRGLQLLFYSVGIGQISSEVPQNLSASRPQDRQFILSSKKLLLSDSGFYLCAWSASLRAEAFFGQGTRLTVV.

V and J are TRBV5-1 and TRBJ1-4; D remains ambiguous. Germline lookup yields CDR1 SGHRS and CDR2 YFSETQ. This CDR3 has 16 amino acids. V shed 1 base and J shed 5 bases, with 15 bases lying between them. CDR3 residues: CASSLRVAGRNEKLFF. The DNA for the CDR3 is TGCGCCAGCAGCTTGAGGGTGGCGGGCCGAAATGAAAAACTGTTTTTT.

This chain joins TRBV28 and TRBJ2-7; D is perhaps TRBD1 (6 bases). The germline CDR1 and CDR2 sequences are MDHEN and SYDVKM. Trimming removed 4 bases from V and 3 bases from J, with 19 bases in between. This CDR3 contains 16 residues. DNA of the CDR3: TGTGCCAGCAGTTCTCGAGGGACACCAGATTACTACGAGCAGTACTTC. It encodes CASSSRGTPDYYEQYF.

As to this clone: The junction differs from germline at one of its ends, possibly a read error. The chain combines TRBV9 with TRBJ2-4, with no clear D. In germline, CDR1 is SGDLS, CDR2 YYNGEE. This CDR3 has 8 residues. Here the CDR3 reads CASSAKDF. The CDR3 DNA is TGTGCCAGCAGCGCTAAGGACTTC.

V gene TRBV6-1 combines with J gene TRBJ2-7; perhaps TRBD2 as D (7 bases). The germline CDR1 and CDR2 sequences are MNHNS and SASEGT. V was trimmed by 0 bases and J by 1 base, leaving 19 bases between them. The CDR3 loop spans 18 amino acids. The CDR3 loop is CASSEALGPGGRSYEQYF. The CDR3 region has the DNA TGTGCCAGCAGTGAAGCTTTGGGTCCGGGGGGCAGGTCCTACGAGCAGTACTTC.

The chain links TRBV4-2 to TRBJ2-5; D not certain. CDR3 length: 16 amino acids. The V gene lost 0 bases and the J gene lost 4 bases, with 15 bases spanning the gap. CDR1 and CDR2 (germline): LGHNA, YNFKEQ. The CDR3 DNA reads as TGTGCCAGCAGCCAAGAACGCCAGGAATTGCGAGAGACCCAGTACTTC. Protein sequence: CASSQERQELRETQYF.

V is TRBV1 and J is TRBJ2-5; the table names TRBD2, a call not compared with the DNA. TRBV1 is assigned pseudogene status. The CDR3 is 18 residues long. CDR3 in amino acids: CTSSQEWGKSGAGKTQYF. The CDR3 bases are TGCACCAGCAGCCAAGAATGGGGGAAAAGCGGGGCTGGAAAGACCCAGTACTTC.

V gene TRBV29-1 combines with J gene TRBJ2-3; 7 nucleotides agree with TRBD1. J gave up 2 bases and V 4 bases, and 6 bases lay outside the gene matches. Germline CDR1 reads SQVTM; CDR2 reads ANQGSEA. The CDR3 length is 14 residues. CDR3 coding DNA: TGCAGCGTTGGGGGCAGGGGGAACACAGATACGCAGTATTTT. Its protein product is CSVGGRGNTDTQYF.

The chain uses TRBV28 and TRBJ2-7, with TRBD2 matching 10 bases. The germline V gene has CDR1 MDHEN and CDR2 SYDVKM. V lost 2 bases, J lost 3 bases, and 4 bases stayed unmatched. The length of the CDR3 is 15 residues. The CDR3 DNA follows: TGTGCCAGCAGTTTACGGACTAGCGGCATCTACGAGCAGTACTTC. Translating gives CASSLRTSGIYEQYF. The full variable domain, its missing parts supplied by reference TRBV28 and TRBJ2-7, is DVKVTQSSRYLVKRTGEKVFLECVQDMDHENMFWYRQDPGLGLRLIYFSYDVKMKEKGDIPEGYSVSREKKERFSLILESASTNQTSMYLCASSLRTSGIYEQYFGPGTRLTVT.

The V call is TRBV5-4, the J call TRBJ1-2; 10 positions agree with TRBD1. Germline CDR1 SGHNT, CDR2 YYREEE (reference sequence). V trimming: 9 bases; J trimming: 8 bases; junction bases outside the gene matches: 10. There are 13 residues in the CDR3. The CDR3 here is CATPAGQGSGYTF. CDR3 sequence (DNA): TGTGCCACCCCAGCGGGACAGGGGTCGGGCTACACCTTC.

This clone was recorded only once. The genes are TRBV2 and TRBJ2-2; 8 nucleotides line up with TRBD1. Germline V gives CDR1 SNHLY, CDR2 FYNNEI. Trimming at V came to 0 bases and at J to 1 base, leaving 7 bases not matched to a gene. The CDR3 covers 18 residues. As DNA, the CDR3 is TGTGCCAGCAGTGAAGCACCCTCGACAGGGGTGAACACCGGGGAGCTGTTTTTT. Protein: CASSEAPSTGVNTGELFF.

In DNA, the CDR3 is TGTGCCAGCAGTTTGGGGACAGGAGGGTATGGCTACACCTTC. It codes for CASSLGTGGYGYTF. J is TRBJ1-2 and V is TRBV6-5; TRBD1 matches 8 bases. The V segment lost 4 bases and the J segment 5 bases; nucleotides outside the gene matches: 6. The CDR3 spans 14 residues. Germline assignment: CDR1 MNHEY and CDR2 SVGAGI.

The CDR3 reads CATSKGGEPETQYF. Written as DNA, the CDR3 is TGTGCCACCAGCAAAGGCGGGGAGCCGGAGACCCAGTACTTC. The chain recombines TRBV15 with TRBJ2-5; tentative D call: TRBD2 (6 bases). The CDR3 covers 14 residues. Trimming removed 4 bases from V and 5 bases from J, with 14 bases in between. Germline assignment: CDR1 LNHNV and CDR2 YYDKDF (reference sequence).

This clone has a single count. The chain links TRBV27 to TRBJ2-2; TRBD1 is a possible D gene (5 bases). The germline V gene encodes CDR1 MNHEY and CDR2 SMNVEV (reference sequence). Deletions cut 2 bases from V and 3 bases from J, with 10 bases between. The length of the CDR3 is 15 residues. The CDR3, as DNA: TGTGCCAGCAGTTTAATAGGGGTTTACACCGGGGAGCTGTTTTTT. It is translated as CASSLIGVYTGELFF.

This chain links TRBV14 with TRBJ2-5, with 7 bases lining up with TRBD1. In germline, CDR1 is SGHDN, CDR2 FVKESK. The V and J ends lost 5 bases and 7 bases, in that order; junction bases with no gene match: 16. CDR3 length: 16 amino acids. The CDR3 spells CASSSLREQGTATQYF. CDR3 DNA: TGTGCCAGCAGCTCACTGAGGGAACAGGGGACGGCGACCCAGTACTTC.

V usage is TRBV5-3 and J usage is TRBJ2-1, with D possibly being TRBD1 or TRBD2 (5 bases each). TRBV5-3 is placed among ORFs of uncertain function. V was shortened by 4 bases and J by 15 bases, with 17 bases between the two germline ends. The CDR3 has 12 amino acids. CDR3: CARSPLGPGTFF. The CDR3 coding sequence is TGTGCCAGAAGCCCCTTGGGCCCTGGGACGTTCTTC.

CDR3 sequence: CAISDLEGGKETQYF. The CDR3, as DNA: TGTGCCATCAGTGATTTGGAGGGAGGAAAAGAGACCCAGTACTTC. The chain combines TRBV10-3 with TRBJ2-5, with D possibly TRBD2 on 6 matching bases. Germline CDR1 ENHRY, CDR2 SYGVKD. The CDR3 length is 15 residues. V was cut by 3 bases and J by 3 bases, with 14 bases left in between.

CDR3 protein: CASSLASGDGADTQYF. The CDR3 nucleotides read TGCGCCAGCAGCTTGGCTAGCGGAGATGGTGCAGATACGCAGTATTTT. The rearrangement joins TRBV5-1 to TRBJ2-3, with 7 nucleotides matching TRBD2. Trimming cost V 0 bases and J 4 bases; bases outside gene matches: 8. This CDR3 has 16 amino acids. Germline V lookup: CDR1 SGHRS, CDR2 YFSETQ.

V and J are TRBV5-6 and TRBJ2-7; weak D call: TRBD2 (6 bases). The CDR3 has 15 amino acids. Per germline, CDR1 SGHDT and CDR2 YYEEEE. Trimming left V 2 bases short and J 3 bases short, with 15 bases between. For the CDR3, the DNA is TGTGCCAGCAGCTTAGGCCTGACTAGAGGCTACGAGCAGTACTTC. This sequence encodes CASSLGLTRGYEQYF.

Worth noting for this clone: This sample also contains other DNA sequences that code for the same CDR3. This rearrangement joins TRBV27 to TRBJ2-2, with D unresolved. Germline CDR1 and CDR2: MNHEY and SMNVEV (reference sequence). V was trimmed by 5 bases and J by 2 bases, leaving 6 bases between them. CDR3 length: 13 residues. The CDR3 sequence is CASSRPNTGELFF. The CDR3 nucleotides are TGTGCCAGCAGTCGGCCCAACACCGGGGAGCTGTTTTTT.

Worth noting for this clone: Additional DNA sequences in this sample encode the identical CDR3. The CDR3 DNA is TGTGCCAGCTCACCGCGAGTAGGGACAGATACGCAGTATTTT. Translation: CASSPRVGTDTQYF. This chain links TRBV18 with TRBJ2-3; D is ambiguous. Per germline, CDR1 KGHSH and CDR2 LQKENI. V lost 3 bases and J lost 3, with 10 bases in between. The CDR3 is 14 amino acids.